Presented here are 13 T cell receptor beta chains from one specimen sequenced in a study of beta chain features in type 1 diabetes. The study, taken as a whole, reports: Moderate yet significant TCRB CDR3 shortening was seen in Type 1 diabetes patients in all four CD4+ subsets.

These TCRs' antigens remain unknown. All of the isolated RNA was reverse transcribed, so expressed TCRB transcripts were sequenced. Sequenced by immunoSEQ multiplex PCR; TCRdb stores in-frame clones only, minus some. There are 300,000 to 400,000 clones in the sample; over 8.5% occur only once, and less than 0.65% lies in the top ten. The source material was central memory CD4+ T cells from blood. The receptors were gathered from a young man with type 1 diabetes.

The table lists this clone with a few counts. The chain couples TRBV9 to TRBJ1-1, with 7 bases identical to TRBD1. The germline V gene encodes CDR1 SGDLS and CDR2 YYNGEE. There are 13 residues in the CDR3. Losses at the gene ends were 0 bases for V and 7 bases for J; bases not matched to a gene: 3. The CDR3 protein is CASSVGTGREAFF. CDR3 coding DNA: TGTGCCAGCAGCGTAGGGACAGGCCGTGAAGCTTTCTTT.

This clone showed up many times. This sequence joins TRBV7-2 and TRBJ2-1; TRBD1 agrees at 9 bases. The germline V gene has CDR1 SGHTA and CDR2 FQGNSA. V was pared by 4 bases and J by 4 bases, with 5 bases of the junction left unmatched. CDR3 size: 15 residues. CDR3 sequence (DNA): TGTGCCAGCAGCTCAGGACAGGGGTCGTACAATGAGCAGTTCTTC. Its protein product is CASSSGQGSYNEQFF. The variable domain in full, with the rest retrieved from reference TRBV7-2 and TRBJ2-1, is GAGVSQSPSNKVTEKGKDVELRCDPISGHTALYWYRQSLGQGLEFLIYFQGNSAPDKSGLPSDRFSAERTGGSVSTLTIQRTQQEDSAVYLCASSSGQGSYNEQFFGPGTRLTVL.

This chain links TRBV6-4 with TRBJ2-1; D is perhaps TRBD1 or TRBD2 (5 bases each). Trimming pared 6 bases from V and 4 bases from J, leaving 16 bases between. The length of the CDR3 is 15 residues. The germline gives CDR1 MRHNA, CDR2 SNTAGT. As DNA, the CDR3 is TGTGCCAGCAGCGACCAAGGGGACCCTTACAATGAGCAGTTCTTC. Its protein is CASSDQGDPYNEQFF.

There are a few counts of this clone. The J gene is TRBJ2-7, the V gene TRBV27, with 9 nucleotides matching TRBD1. The CDR3 loop spans 14 amino acids. Per germline, CDR1 MNHEY and CDR2 SMNVEV (reference sequence). Trimming at V came to 8 bases and at J to 2 bases, leaving 7 bases not matched to a gene. CDR3 DNA sequence: TGTGCCAGCCAGAGGACAGGGGAAACCTACGAGCAGTACTTC. Translated: CASQRTGETYEQYF.

This clone was observed a handful of times. This specimen includes other DNA sequences encoding the same CDR3. The rearrangement links TRBV6-6 to TRBJ2-2, with D perhaps matching TRBD1 (5 bases). The CDR3 loop spans 14 amino acids. V lost 0 bases, J lost 4 bases, and 6 bases lay in between. Germline V gene data show CDR1 as MNHNY and CDR2 as SVGAGI (reference sequence). CDR3 bases: TGTGCCAGCAGTTACTCAGGGGTCACCGGGGAGCTGTTTTTT. Its translation is CASSYSGVTGELFF.

This rearrangement joins TRBV14 to TRBJ2-1; 7 positions match TRBD2. J lost 6 bases, V lost 5 bases, and 4 bases had no gene match. CDR3 size: 13 residues. Germline CDR1 reads SGHDN; CDR2 reads FVKESK. The CDR3 is CASSGREGNEQFF. CDR3 coding DNA: TGTGCCAGCAGCGGGAGGGAGGGCAATGAGCAGTTCTTC.

J is TRBJ1-3 and V is TRBV27; D possibly corresponds to TRBD1 (6 bases). This CDR3 spans 17 amino acids. The V gene lost 1 base and the J gene lost 3 bases, with 16 bases spanning the gap. Germline assignment: CDR1 MNHEY and CDR2 SMNVEV (reference sequence). CDR3: CASSLYGQGLHGNTIYF. Here the CDR3 DNA reads TGTGCCAGCAGTTTATATGGTCAGGGGCTCCATGGAAACACCATATATTTT.

The chain joins TRBV5-8 to TRBJ1-1; D is unclear. V gave up 4 bases and J gave up 3 bases, with 7 bases separating them. The CDR3 contains 12 residues. CDR1 is SGHTS, CDR2 YDEGEE, per germline. DNA of the CDR3: TGTGCCAGCAGCCAAAGACACACTGAAGCTTTCTTT. This gives the protein CASSQRHTEAFF.

This clone was found a few times. Additional DNA sequences in this sample encode the identical CDR3. The CDR3 nucleotides read TGTGCCAGCAGCTTATCCGGCAATGAGCAGTTCTTC. Its protein is CASSLSGNEQFF. V usage is TRBV7-2 and J usage is TRBJ2-1; the D is unclear. The CDR3 contains 12 residues. With 2 bases removed from V and 6 bases from J, the gap between germline ends came to 5 bases. Germline CDR1 and CDR2: SGHTA and FQGNSA.

The chain links TRBV5-6 to TRBJ2-7; 11 positions agree with TRBD1. V shed 6 bases, J shed 4 bases, and the junction held 6 bases outside the gene matches. Looked up from germline, CDR1 is SGHDT and CDR2 is YYEEEE. The CDR3 loop spans 14 amino acids. This CDR3 is CASKRGQGAYEQYF. For the CDR3, the DNA is TGTGCCAGCAAAAGAGGACAGGGGGCTTACGAGCAGTACTTC.

The chain is built from TRBV5-4 and TRBJ2-1, with 11 bases matching TRBD2. V was clipped by 0 bases and J by 6 bases; unmatched bases: 5. CDR3 length: 16 amino acids. CDR1 SGHNT and CDR2 YYREEE come from the germline V gene (reference sequence). CDR3 sequence: CASSLVSGTSGNEQFF. CDR3 nucleotide sequence: TGTGCCAGCAGCTTGGTATCCGGGACTAGCGGCAATGAGCAGTTCTTC. Together with reference TRBV5-4 and TRBJ2-1, the CDR3 gives the full variable domain: ETGVTQSPTHLIKTRGQQVTLRCSSQSGHNTVSWYQQALGQGPQFIFQYYREEENGRGNFPPRFSGLQFPNYSSELNVNALELDDSALYLCASSLVSGTSGNEQFFGPGTRLTVL.

This clone was seen at least ten times. This chain joins TRBV11-2 and TRBJ2-7; D remains ambiguous. The germline CDR1 and CDR2 sequences are SGHAT and FQNNGV. The CDR3 extends over 14 amino acids. Trimming took off 4 bases at V and 0 bases at J, with 10 bases between the two ends. CDR3 sequence reads: CASSSDLSSYEQYF. Here the CDR3 DNA reads TGTGCCAGCAGCTCGGACCTTAGCTCCTACGAGCAGTACTTC.

This clone was seen only a few times. The chain uses TRBV18 and TRBJ1-4, with D possibly matching TRBD1 (5 bases). Germline V lookup: CDR1 KGHSH, CDR2 LQKENI. V was shortened by 2 bases and J by 7 bases, with 11 bases between the two germline ends. The CDR3 totals 14 residues. The CDR3 nucleotides are TGTGCCAGCTCACCAAGACAGTCGCTTGAAAAACTGTTTTTT. Encoded protein: CASSPRQSLEKLFF. The full variable domain, rest sourced from reference TRBV18 and TRBJ1-4, is NAGVMQNPRHLVRRRGQEARLRCSPMKGHSHVYWYRQLPEEGLKFMVYLQKENIIDESGMPKERFSAEFPKEGPSILRIQQVVRGDSAAYFCASSPRQSLEKLFFGSGTQLSVL.